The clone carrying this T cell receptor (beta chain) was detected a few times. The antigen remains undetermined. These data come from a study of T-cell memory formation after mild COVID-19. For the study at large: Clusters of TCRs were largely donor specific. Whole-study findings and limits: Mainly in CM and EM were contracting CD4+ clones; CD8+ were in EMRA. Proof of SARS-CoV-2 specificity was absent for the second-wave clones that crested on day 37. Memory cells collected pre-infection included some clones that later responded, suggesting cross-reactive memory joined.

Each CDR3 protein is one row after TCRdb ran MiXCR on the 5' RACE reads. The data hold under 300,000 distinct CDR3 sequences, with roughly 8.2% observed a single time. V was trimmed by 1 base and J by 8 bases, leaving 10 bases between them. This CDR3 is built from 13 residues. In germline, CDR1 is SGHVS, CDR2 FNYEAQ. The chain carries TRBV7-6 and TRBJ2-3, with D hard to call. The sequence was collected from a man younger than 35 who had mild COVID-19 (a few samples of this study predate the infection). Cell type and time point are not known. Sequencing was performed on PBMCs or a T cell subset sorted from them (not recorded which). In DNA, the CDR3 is TGTGCCAGCAGCTTAGGCCCCCCAGCTACGCAGTATTTT. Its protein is CASSLGPPATQYF.